This TCR beta chain stems from a study of tumor-infiltrating lymphocytes in primary liver carcinoma. Constant-region priming of 500 ng total RNA yielded TCR beta cDNA. What produced the TCR beta libraries was three nested multiplex PCR rounds using slightly modified ARM-PCR. Rounds one and two of PCR, each of roughly 10 cycles, were primed with TRBV1-TRBV30 forward primers and a C-beta reverse primer. TCRdb ran MiXCR on the multiplex PCR reads and lists one entry per CDR3 protein. The sample includes more than 100,000 distinct CDR3 sequences, 65% of them seen just once. This CDR3 has 13 residues. The germline V gene encodes CDR1 SGHAT and CDR2 FQNNGV. This clonotype appeared a single time. A junction end diverges from the germline sequence, so it may reflect a read error. Co-extracting RNA and DNA was done with 20-30 mg of unsorted bulk tissue as input. All tumor specimens exceeded 80% viable tumor cells.

V gene TRBV11-2 combines with J gene TRBJ2-4, with D perhaps TRBD2 (6 bases). This TCR derives from a woman aged 55-69 years with primary liver carcinoma and hepatitis B virus infection. Sequenced material: liver tumor tissue from sampling region 1. Specified subset: tumor region T1, superior pole. CDR3 DNA sequence: TGCGCCAGCAGCTTAGGAGGGATGGCCATTCAGTACTTC. Its translation: CASSLGGMAIQYF.